Below, 32 T cell receptor beta chains from the same sample are listed, as sequenced in a study of identical twins. TCRdb used MiXCR to reprocess the 5' RACE reads, holding one entry per CDR3 protein. The sample lists about 700,000 distinct CDR3 sequences, 5.5% to 7.5% occurring once. The sample taken for sequencing was naive T cells sorted from blood. The receptor set was obtained from a young man in good health.

V usage is TRBV18 and J usage is TRBJ1-5, with unresolved D. The ends were cut back, 2 bases at V and 6 bases at J, with 11 bases in the middle. The CDR3 consists of 14 residues. Germline V gene data show CDR1 as KGHSH and CDR2 as LQKENI. The CDR3 DNA reads TGTGCCAGCTCACCAGCAGGACCCGGTCAGCCCCAGCATTTT. It specifies CASSPAGPGQPQHF.

Regarding this clonotype: A junction boundary mismatches the germline segment, possibly from a read error. The genes are TRBV7-2 and TRBJ1-5, with D hard to call. Per germline, CDR1 SGHTA and CDR2 FQGNSA. This CDR3 has 13 amino acids. The CDR3 region is CASSVARNQPQHF. CDR3 nucleotides: TGTGCCAGCAGCGTAGCCCGCAATCAGCCCCAGCATTTT.

This clonotype was detected a few times. The rearrangement uses TRBV6-1 and TRBJ2-7; 8 bases agree with TRBD1. This CDR3 spans 15 amino acids. Germline CDR1 is MNHNS and CDR2 is SASEGT. V was clipped by 6 bases and J by 2 bases; unmatched bases: 9. Written as DNA, the CDR3 is TGTGCCAGCAGCCTCGCCGGGACAGGCGCCTACGAGCAGTACTTC. This gives the protein CASSLAGTGAYEQYF.

This sequence joins TRBV6-5 and TRBJ2-5; possible D gene TRBD2, 6 bases. V shed 2 bases and J shed 1 base, with 8 bases lying between them. Per germline, CDR1 MNHEY and CDR2 SVGAGI. This CDR3 has 14 amino acids. The CDR3 region is CASSYGRLQETQYF. In DNA form, the CDR3 reads TGTGCCAGCAGTTACGGGAGGCTCCAAGAGACCCAGTACTTC.

This clonotype was detected only a few times. This sequence joins TRBV6-1 and TRBJ2-7, with TRBD1 matching 9 bases. Germline CDR1 and CDR2: MNHNS and SASEGT. The V gene end was trimmed by 2 bases and the J gene end by 0 bases; junction bases not matched to a gene: 5. The CDR3 contains 16 residues. DNA of the CDR3: TGTGCCAGCAGTGAACCCCACAGGGGGCCCTCCTACGAGCAGTACGTC. Its translation: CASSEPHRGPSYEQYV.

This clonotype was counted between two and nine times. The chain uses TRBV12-3 or TRBV12-4 and TRBJ2-5; 7 positions match TRBD2. Germline trimming cut 4 bases from V and 5 bases from J; bases unmatched to any gene: 7. The CDR3 sequence is 14 residues long. CDR3 bases: TGTGCCAGCAGTTCTGGCGGGAGCTATGAGACCCAGTACTTC. Amino acids: CASSSGGSYETQYF.

The chain couples TRBV20-1 to TRBJ2-5; D possibly corresponds to TRBD2 (6 bases). Trimming took off 1 base at V and 2 bases at J, with 8 bases between the two ends. Germline V CDR1 and CDR2: DFQATT, SNEGSKA (reference sequence). CDR3 length equals 13 residues. CDR3 sequence reads: CSARARGQETQYF. The DNA of the CDR3 is TGCAGTGCTAGAGCTCGGGGGCAAGAGACCCAGTACTTC.

Only a few counts were recorded for this clonotype. J is TRBJ2-3 and V is TRBV2; D perhaps matches TRBD2 (6 bases). Germline V gene sequence: CDR1 SNHLY, CDR2 FYNNEI. V was cut by 11 bases and J by 3 bases, with 15 bases left in between. The CDR3 runs to 13 residues. The CDR3 nucleotides are TGTGCCCTGCCGGGGGAAGGGACAGATACGCAGTATTTT. Its translation: CALPGEGTDTQYF.

At least ten counts were recorded for this clonotype. The chain joins TRBV29-1 to TRBJ2-2; D gene unclear. V lost 2 bases and J 4 bases, leaving 8 bases between the germline ends. CDR1 SQVTM and CDR2 ANQGSEA come from the germline V gene. This CDR3 is 13 amino acids long. CDR3 amino acids: CSVEWGATGELFF. CDR3 DNA sequence: TGCAGCGTTGAATGGGGTGCCACCGGGGAGCTGTTTTTT.

This clonotype was seen ten or more times. V is TRBV28 and J is TRBJ2-6; no clear D gene. CDR3 length: 13 amino acids. Per the germline V gene, CDR1 is MDHEN and CDR2 is SYDVKM. V was pared by 3 bases and J by 4 bases, with 4 bases between. The CDR3 region is CASSFRGANVLTF. CDR3 sequence (DNA): TGTGCCAGCAGTTTTCGAGGGGCCAACGTCCTGACTTTC.

This clonotype occurred many times. This chain links TRBV7-6 with TRBJ2-1; 7 bases fit TRBD2. V lost 0 bases to trimming and J lost 0 bases; unmatched junction nucleotides: 5. The CDR3 runs 17 residues. The germline V gene encodes CDR1 SGHVS and CDR2 FNYEAQ. The CDR3 DNA follows: TGTGCCAGCAGCTTAGCGGAGCGGGAACTCTCCTACAATGAGCAGTTCTTC. As protein: CASSLAERELSYNEQFF.

This clonotype was seen many times. The chain combines TRBV5-5 with TRBJ2-1, with TRBD2 as a possible D gene (5 bases). The CDR3 has 13 residues. The germline V gene encodes CDR1 SGHKS and CDR2 YYEKEE (reference sequence). V was pared by 3 bases and J by 8 bases, with 12 bases between. The CDR3 here is CASSWTLRHEQFF. The CDR3 DNA reads as TGTGCCAGCAGCTGGACTCTACGCCATGAGCAGTTCTTC.

This clonotype was seen at least ten times. CDR3 amino acids: CSVEGMAGGYYEQYF. In DNA, the CDR3 is TGCAGCGTTGAAGGCATGGCGGGAGGTTACTACGAGCAGTACTTC. This chain uses TRBV29-1 with TRBJ2-7, with 8 bases that match TRBD2. The CDR3 runs to 15 residues. Germline CDR1 is SQVTM and CDR2 is ANQGSEA. V was pared by 1 base and J by 3 bases, with 8 bases of the junction left unmatched.

The rearrangement uses TRBV20-1 and TRBJ2-3, with D unclear. The V end was cut by 0 bases, the J end by 2 bases, with 12 bases between. This CDR3 is 15 amino acids long. The germline gives CDR1 DFQATT, CDR2 SNEGSKA (reference sequence). The chain's CDR3 is CSARDSTPFTDTQYF. In nucleotides, the CDR3 is TGCAGTGCTAGAGACTCGACACCATTCACAGATACGCAGTATTTT.

This clonotype was found many times. The CDR3 DNA reads TGTGCCAGCAGTTACTCGAACACTGAAGCTTTCTTT. It is translated as CASSYSNTEAFF. The J gene is TRBJ1-1, the V gene TRBV12-3 or TRBV12-4, with D uncertain. V gave up 4 bases and J gave up 1 base, with 4 bases separating them. This CDR3 has 12 amino acids.

This clonotype showed up just a few times. The genes are TRBV6-5 and TRBJ2-5; possibly TRBD1 for D (6 bases). V lost 2 bases and J lost 5, with 24 bases in between. Per the germline V gene, CDR1 is MNHEY and CDR2 is SVGAGI. The CDR3 contains 18 residues. The CDR3 sequence is CASSYPLRQVGQRETQYF. CDR3 bases: TGTGCCAGCAGTTACCCCCTAAGACAGGTCGGGCAGCGGGAGACCCAGTACTTC.

This clonotype was seen repeatedly, ten times or more. The chain combines TRBV5-1 with TRBJ2-1; D possibly corresponds to TRBD1 (6 bases). V dropped 4 bases and J dropped 4 bases, with 15 bases sitting between them. The length of the CDR3 is 15 residues. Germline CDR1 reads SGHRS; CDR2 reads YFSETQ. This chain's CDR3 is CASSTNRVLYNEQFF. The CDR3, as DNA: TGCGCCAGCAGCACTAACAGGGTCCTATACAATGAGCAGTTCTTC.

This clonotype was seen more than once but under ten times. The chain joins TRBV7-6 to TRBJ2-5; 9 bases align to TRBD2. Trimming removed 1 base from V and 5 bases from J; junction bases left unmatched: 5. Germline V CDR1 and CDR2: SGHVS, FNYEAQ. CDR3 length equals 15 residues. In DNA, the CDR3 is TGTGCCAGCAGCTTAGGACTAGCGGCATCGGAGACCCAGTACTTC. As protein: CASSLGLAASETQYF.

The gene calls are TRBV15 and TRBJ2-5; the match to TRBD2 covers 7 bases. Germline CDR1 and CDR2: LNHNV and YYDKDF (reference sequence). The J segment lost 4 bases and the V segment lost 0 bases, leaving 5 bases of the junction unmatched. This CDR3 spans 15 amino acids. Here the CDR3 reads CATSRDRAGAETQYF. The CDR3 nucleotides are TGTGCCACCAGCAGAGATCGGGCGGGAGCAGAGACCCAGTACTTC.

This clonotype was seen repeatedly, ten times or more. CDR3 loop: CAISEEVASWYGYTF. In DNA form, the CDR3 reads TGTGCCATCAGTGAAGAGGTTGCCAGTTGGTATGGCTACACCTTC. This chain links TRBV10-3 with TRBJ1-2; D uncertain. The germline gives CDR1 ENHRY, CDR2 SYGVKD. V was cut by 3 bases and J by 5 bases, with 16 bases left in between. The CDR3 loop spans 15 amino acids.

The chain recombines TRBV7-2 with TRBJ1-5; D is undetermined. The ends were cut back, 1 base at V and 3 bases at J, with 10 bases in the middle. Germline V gene data show CDR1 as SGHTA and CDR2 as FQGNSA. This CDR3 region has 15 residues. CDR3 DNA: TGTGCCAGCAGCTTAGGAGGCCTATACAATCAGCCCCAGCATTTT. This codes for CASSLGGLYNQPQHF.

This clonotype came up a few times. This sequence joins TRBV3-1 and TRBJ2-1; 12 nucleotides line up with TRBD1. The CDR3 consists of 16 residues. J was trimmed by 9 bases and V by 3 bases; bases with no gene match: 9. Germline CDR1 reads LGHDT; CDR2 reads YNNKEL (reference sequence). This CDR3 is CASSHGTGGLYGEQFF. CDR3 nucleotides: TGTGCCAGCAGCCATGGGACAGGGGGCCTCTATGGTGAGCAGTTCTTC.

Concerning this clonotype: This likely comes from a read error, as the CDR3 has no conserved phenylalanine or tryptophan at its end. The genes are TRBV5-6 and TRBJ2-3, with 11 bases matching TRBD1. CDR3 length: 15 residues. Germline V gene sequence: CDR1 SGHDT, CDR2 YYEEEE. Trimming took 4 bases from V and 1 from J; bases not matched to a gene: 2. The CDR3 nucleotides read TGTGCCAGCAGCACGGGACAGGGGGGCACAGATACGCAGTATTTA. Amino acid sequence: CASSTGQGGTDTQYL.

This clonotype came up a few times. The DNA for the CDR3 is TGTGCCAGCAGCCAAGATTTGGCCCAGCCCCAGCATTTT. As protein: CASSQDLAQPQHF. The V gene is TRBV4-2, the J gene TRBJ1-5; the D is unclear. The CDR3 covers 13 residues. CDR1 and CDR2 from the germline V gene are LGHNA and YNFKEQ. The V and J ends lost 0 bases and 7 bases respectively, with 7 bases between them.

V gene TRBV5-1 combines with J gene TRBJ2-7, with D perhaps TRBD1 (6 bases). With 0 bases removed from V and 5 bases from J, the gap between germline ends came to 18 bases. Looked up from germline, CDR1 is SGHRS and CDR2 is YFSETQ. The CDR3 extends over 16 amino acids. CDR3 sequence (DNA): TGCGCCAGCAGCTTGGATGGGGGCTACTCTATTAACGAGCAGTACTTC. Amino acid sequence: CASSLDGGYSINEQYF.

This clonotype has a count of ten or more. The gene calls are TRBV29-1 and TRBJ1-2; D remains unclear. CDR3 size: 12 residues. Germline-derived CDR1 and CDR2 are SQVTM and ANQGSEA. Trimming removed 3 bases from V and 6 bases from J, with 11 bases in between. In DNA, the CDR3 is TGCAGCGTTGATAAGGCAATCAATGGCTACACCTTC. Amino acid sequence: CSVDKAINGYTF.

This clonotype was detected a few times. The CDR3 here is CASSYSGAGVGYF. The CDR3 region has the DNA TGTGCCAGCAGTTACTCGGGGGCGGGCGTGGGGTACTTC. The chain carries TRBV12-3 or TRBV12-4 and TRBJ2-4, with D tentatively TRBD1 or TRBD2 (6 bases each). This CDR3 is built from 13 residues. V lost 4 bases to trimming and J lost 15 bases, with 19 bases between them.

This clonotype has ten or more counts. The V and J genes are TRBV14 and TRBJ2-5; TRBD1 matches 8 bases. V lost 4 bases to trimming and J lost 0 bases; unmatched junction nucleotides: 7. Germline V CDR1 and CDR2: SGHDN, FVKESK. The CDR3 is 16 residues long. The CDR3 here is CASSLFRQGYQETQYF. The CDR3 coding sequence is TGTGCCAGCAGCCTATTTCGACAGGGGTACCAAGAGACCCAGTACTTC. Together with reference TRBV14 and TRBJ2-5, the CDR3 gives the full variable domain: EAGVTQFPSHSVIEKGQTVTLRCDPISGHDNLYWYRRVMGKEIKFLLHFVKESKQDESGMPNNRFLAERTGGTYSTLKVQPAELEDSGVYFCASSLFRQGYQETQYFGPGTRLLVL.

In this sample, this clonotype turned up a few times. The chain links TRBV12-3 or TRBV12-4 to TRBJ1-5, with D perhaps TRBD1 (5 bases). There are 19 residues in the CDR3. The V end lost 2 bases, the J end lost 0 bases, and 20 bases lay between the germline ends. This CDR3 is CASSLRGSEDPYSNQPQHF. CDR3 nucleotides: TGTGCCAGCAGTTTAAGGGGCAGTGAGGACCCTTATAGCAATCAGCCCCAGCATTTT.

V gene TRBV5-1 combines with J gene TRBJ2-3; 10 bases match TRBD2. The germline V gene has CDR1 SGHRS and CDR2 YFSETQ. The CDR3 contains 17 residues. Trimming removed 0 bases from V and 5 bases from J; junction bases left unmatched: 9. This CDR3 is CASSLAGSGRAIDTQYF. The CDR3 DNA reads as TGCGCCAGCAGCTTGGCCGGCAGCGGGAGGGCCATAGATACGCAGTATTTT.

This clonotype was counted a few times. The J gene is TRBJ2-3, the V gene TRBV20-1, with 11 bases matching TRBD2. CDR1 and CDR2 (germline): DFQATT, SNEGSKA (reference sequence). This CDR3 has 16 residues. With V trimmed by 3 bases and J by 4 bases, 9 bases remained unmatched. CDR3 protein: CSARRLAGTVADTQYF. CDR3 DNA: TGCAGTGCTAGGCGACTAGCGGGAACTGTTGCAGATACGCAGTATTTT.

This chain uses TRBV21-1 with TRBJ2-7; no DNA check was done on the table's D call, TRBD1. TRBV21-1 is classified as a pseudogene. This CDR3 has 12 amino acids. CDR3 loop: CASMDSRYEQYV. CDR3 DNA: TGTGCCAGCATGGACAGCCGGTACGAGCAGTACGTC.